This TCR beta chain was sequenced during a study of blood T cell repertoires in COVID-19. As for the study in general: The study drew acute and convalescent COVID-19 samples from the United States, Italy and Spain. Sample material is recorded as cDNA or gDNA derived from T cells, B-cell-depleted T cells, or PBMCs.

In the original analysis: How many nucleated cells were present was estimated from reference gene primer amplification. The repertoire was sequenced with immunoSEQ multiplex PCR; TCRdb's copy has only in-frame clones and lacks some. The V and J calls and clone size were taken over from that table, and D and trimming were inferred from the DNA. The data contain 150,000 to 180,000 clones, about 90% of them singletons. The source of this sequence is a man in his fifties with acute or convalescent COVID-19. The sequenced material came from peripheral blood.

CDR3 bases: TGCAGCGTTTTGACTAATTCCTACGAGCAGTACTTC. This encodes CSVLTNSYEQYF. The V and J genes are TRBV29-1 and TRBJ2-7; D perhaps matches TRBD2 (5 bases). The CDR3 covers 12 residues. V was cut by 5 bases and J by 1 base, with 9 bases left in between. CDR1 is SQVTM, CDR2 ANQGSEA, per germline.